This TCR beta chain originates from a study of a mutant IDH1 vaccine in newly diagnosed glioma. Note on this clone: Its target is not known.

Produced via immunoSEQ multiplex PCR; TCRdb's table is partial and in-frame only. The sample contains about 81,000 clones, 85% of which appear only once. Indicated time point: week 23, last vaccination. Each dose delivered 300 ug of mutant IDH1 20-mer peptide subcutaneously with imiquimod. The germline V gene encodes CDR1 SGHAT and CDR2 FQNNGV. The CDR3 is made up of 15 amino acids. The V gene lost 2 bases and the J gene lost 5 bases, with 12 bases spanning the gap. The sequencing here drew on PBMCs, taken from a glioma patient whose treatment included an IDH1 peptide vaccine. V usage is TRBV11-2 and J usage is TRBJ1-4; D not certain. This clonotype was obtained from a young man with glioma. Some clones in this sample may be carry-over from other donors' samples. CDR3 nucleotides: TGTGCCAGCAGCTTACAAGGGCAGCTCAATGAAAAACTGTTTTTT. Protein: CASSLQGQLNEKLFF.